Each of the 32 T cell receptor beta chains below was sequenced from the same sample in a study of CD8 T cells in ankylosing spondylitis. Each CDR3 protein is one row after TCRdb ran MiXCR on the 5' RACE reads. This table has around 230,000 distinct CDR3 sequences, 8% to 9.5% appearing once. The sample was blood, either unsorted or a sorted T cell fraction (not recorded which). The source of these receptors is a male donor with ankylosing spondylitis or in good health (not recorded which).

This clonotype was recorded at least ten times. This rearrangement joins TRBV7-2 to TRBJ2-2, with D perhaps TRBD2 (6 bases). The CDR3 has 13 amino acids. CDR1 and CDR2 (germline): SGHTA, FQGNSA. V was cut by 5 bases and J by 6 bases, with 10 bases left in between. This chain's CDR3 is CASSRLDPGELFF. The CDR3 nucleotides are TGTGCCAGCAGCCGACTAGACCCCGGGGAGCTGTTTTTT. The full variable domain, its missing parts supplied by reference TRBV7-2 and TRBJ2-2, is GAGVSQSPSNKVTEKGKDVELRCDPISGHTALYWYRQSLGQGLEFLIYFQGNSAPDKSGLPSDRFSAERTGGSVSTLTIQRTQQEDSAVYLCASSRLDPGELFFGEGSRLTVL.

This clonotype was found a few times. At one boundary the junction diverges from the germline segment, which might be a read error. V gene TRBV20-1 combines with J gene TRBJ2-1, with 10 bases lining up with TRBD2. From germline, CDR1 is DFQATT and CDR2 SNEGSKA (reference sequence). The CDR3 loop spans 21 amino acids. CDR3 coding DNA: TGCTGTGCTAGGCGACTCTCGACTAGCGGGCCTGCGATTTTCTCCTACAATGAGCAGTTCTTC. Protein: CCARRLSTSGPAIFSYNEQFF.

Only a few counts were recorded for this clonotype. The chain uses TRBV11-2 and TRBJ2-2; the match to TRBD1 covers 10 bases. Per germline, CDR1 SGHAT and CDR2 FQNNGV. The CDR3 spans 16 residues. V was pared by 7 bases and J by 4 bases, with 9 bases of the junction left unmatched. In DNA form, the CDR3 reads TGTGCCAGCAACTTCGGACAGGGGGATATCACCGGGGAGCTGTTTTTT. As protein: CASNFGQGDITGELFF.

This clonotype was recorded at least ten times. The chain combines TRBV7-9 with TRBJ2-1; 10 nucleotides align to TRBD1. The germline gives CDR1 SEHNR, CDR2 FQNEAQ (reference sequence). The ends lost 5 bases at V and 9 bases at J; junction bases unmatched: 7. The CDR3 runs 14 residues. CDR3 nucleotides: TGTGCCAGCAGCCCGACCGGGACAGGGGTTGAGCAGTTCTTC. Protein: CASSPTGTGVEQFF. Complete variable domain (other parts from reference TRBV7-9 and TRBJ2-1): DTGVSQNPRHKITKRGQNVTFRCDPISEHNRLYWYRQTLGQGPEFLTYFQNEAQLEKSRLLSDRFSAERPKGSFSTLEIQRTEQGDSAMYLCASSPTGTGVEQFFGPGTRLTVL.

This clonotype was recorded a few times. This chain uses TRBV11-1 with TRBJ2-7, with TRBD1 matching over 12 bases. The CDR3 is 18 amino acids. Trimming cost V 1 base and J 5 bases; bases outside gene matches: 12. Per germline, CDR1 SGHAT and CDR2 FQDESV (reference sequence). The CDR3 is CASSLVYRGTGGINEQYF. CDR3 nucleotides: TGTGCCAGCAGCTTAGTATATCGTGGGACAGGGGGCATTAACGAGCAGTACTTC.

This clonotype showed up many times. The chain uses TRBV5-1 and TRBJ1-4; D is undetermined. Trimming pared 4 bases from V and 4 bases from J, leaving 14 bases between. Germline values: CDR1 SGHRS, CDR2 YFSETQ. This CDR3 is built from 15 residues. CDR3: CASSRTGANNEKLFF. CDR3 DNA: TGCGCCAGCAGCCGGACCGGAGCCAATAATGAAAAACTGTTTTTT.

This clonotype was observed at least ten times. The chain employs TRBV12-3 or TRBV12-4 and TRBJ2-3; 7 nucleotides align to TRBD2. V lost 7 bases to trimming and J lost 4 bases; unmatched junction nucleotides: 8. The CDR3 is made up of 14 amino acids. CDR3 DNA sequence: TGTGCCAGCACCTCCGGGACTACCGCAGATACGCAGTATTTT. Its protein is CASTSGTTADTQYF.

This clonotype has a handful of counts. The chain couples TRBV12-5 to TRBJ2-3, with D uncertain. The germline CDR1 and CDR2 sequences are LGHNT and FRNRAP. Trimming took off 2 bases at V and 1 base at J, with 10 bases between the two ends. The length of the CDR3 is 15 residues. The CDR3 is CASGLNHPGTDTQYF. CDR3 nucleotides: TGTGCTAGTGGTTTGAACCACCCAGGCACAGATACGCAGTATTTT.

This clonotype was observed at least ten times. The genes are TRBV12-3 or TRBV12-4 and TRBJ2-3; D remains ambiguous. V lost 8 bases and J 6 bases, leaving 12 bases between the germline ends. The CDR3 spans 12 residues. The CDR3 coding sequence is TGTGCCAGCGGTCCCTTGGAGGATACGCAGTATTTT. Translation: CASGPLEDTQYF.

This clonotype was observed a few times. A junction end diverges from the germline sequence, so it may reflect a read error. The rearrangement joins TRBV12-3 or TRBV12-4 to TRBJ2-7, with TRBD1 matching over 8 bases. This CDR3 comprises 19 residues. The CDR3 spells CAISFGWGQGAPRTSEQYF. CDR3 DNA: TGTGCCATCAGTTTCGGATGGGGGCAGGGGGCTCCCCGGACGAGCGAGCAGTACTTC.

V is TRBV20-1 and J is TRBJ2-7; D gene uncertain. Trimming cost V 4 bases and J 5 bases, with 15 bases left between them. The CDR3 sequence is 13 residues long. The germline gives CDR1 DFQATT, CDR2 SNEGSKA (reference sequence). CDR3 protein: CSATPAVIHEQYF. CDR3 nucleotides: TGCAGTGCTACCCCGGCCGTTATCCACGAGCAGTACTTC.

At least ten counts were recorded for this clonotype. The chain carries TRBV10-3 and TRBJ2-1, with 16 bases lining up with TRBD2. CDR1 is ENHRY and CDR2 is SYGVKD in the germline V gene. Trimming cost V 2 bases and J 3 bases; bases outside gene matches: 10. This CDR3 spans 20 amino acids. The CDR3 protein is CAISERLGTSGGAYYNEQFF. CDR3 sequence (DNA): TGTGCCATCAGTGAGCGGTTGGGGACTAGCGGGGGGGCCTACTACAATGAGCAGTTCTTC.

This clonotype was seen a handful of times. The V gene is TRBV21-1, the J gene TRBJ1-5; the DNA was not compared with TRBD1, the D call given in the table. TRBV21-1 is labeled a pseudogene. The CDR3 consists of 20 residues. This CDR3 is CASSHQAGQGRRSSNQPQHF. CDR3 bases: TGTGCCAGCAGCCATCAGGCGGGACAGGGGCGACGAAGTAGCAATCAGCCCCAGCATTTT.

This clonotype was detected many times. The chain joins TRBV3-1 to TRBJ2-7; D gene ambiguous. Germline-derived CDR1 and CDR2 are LGHDT and YNNKEL (reference sequence). The CDR3 is 14 residues long. V lost 4 bases and J 4 bases, leaving 14 bases between the germline ends. Here the CDR3 reads CASSPRLISYEQYF. In DNA form, the CDR3 reads TGTGCCAGCAGCCCGCGACTCATCAGTTACGAGCAGTACTTC.

The chain carries TRBV7-2 and TRBJ2-7; 10 nucleotides agree with TRBD1. The CDR3 consists of 14 residues. The junction had 6 bases not matched to a gene; V was cut back by 5 bases and J by 5 bases. Germline V gene data show CDR1 as SGHTA and CDR2 as FQGNSA. This chain's CDR3 is CASSTGQGYDEQYF. In DNA, the CDR3 is TGTGCCAGCAGCACGGGACAGGGGTACGACGAGCAGTACTTC.

The chain couples TRBV18 to TRBJ2-2; TRBD2 matches at 7 bases. The CDR3 is 15 amino acids. V trimming: 1 base; J trimming: 5 bases; junction bases outside the gene matches: 4. From germline, CDR1 is KGHSH and CDR2 LQKENI. CDR3 amino acids: CASSPRLAETGELFF. The CDR3, as DNA: TGTGCCAGCTCACCACGACTAGCCGAGACCGGGGAGCTGTTTTTT. The whole variable domain, remainder taken from reference TRBV18 and TRBJ2-2, is NAGVMQNPRHLVRRRGQEARLRCSPMKGHSHVYWYRQLPEEGLKFMVYLQKENIIDESGMPKERFSAEFPKEGPSILRIQQVVRGDSAAYFCASSPRLAETGELFFGEGSRLTVL.

The chain links TRBV19 to TRBJ2-1; the D is unclear. V shed 3 bases and J shed 5 bases, with 11 bases lying between them. Germline CDR1 is LNHDA and CDR2 is SQIVND (reference sequence). CDR3 size: 14 residues. The CDR3 reads CASSIPRPDNEQFF. The CDR3 DNA follows: TGTGCCAGTAGTATTCCCCGGCCGGACAATGAGCAGTTCTTC. Supplemented by reference TRBV19 and TRBJ2-1, the full variable domain reads DGGITQSPKYLFRKEGQNVTLSCEQNLNHDAMYWYRQDPGQGLRLIYYSQIVNDFQKGDIAEGYSVSREKKESFPLTVTSAQKNPTAFYLCASSIPRPDNEQFFGPGTRLTVL.

Ten or more counts support this clonotype. The chain has TRBV20-1 and TRBJ2-1; 7 bases align to TRBD1. Germline values: CDR1 DFQATT, CDR2 SNEGSKA (reference sequence). J gave up 7 bases and V 0 bases, and 15 bases lay outside the gene matches. CDR3 length: 17 residues. This CDR3 reads CSARDQGGRGLFNEQFF. CDR3 DNA: TGCAGTGCTAGAGATCAAGGGGGCAGAGGATTATTTAATGAGCAGTTCTTC.

This clonotype was observed many times. The junction differs from germline at one of its ends, possibly a read error. This sequence joins TRBV12-3 or TRBV12-4 and TRBJ1-1; D not certain. The CDR3 has 11 amino acids. CDR3 sequence (DNA): TGTGCCAGCAGTTTAGCGATTTGGTCATTTTTT. This translates into CASSLAIWSFF.

This clonotype was detected ten times or more. V is TRBV20-1 and J is TRBJ2-2; 7 bases are shared with TRBD2. Unmatched junction bases numbered 3, after V lost 5 bases and J lost 6 bases. The CDR3 consists of 12 residues. Germline V gene sequence: CDR1 DFQATT, CDR2 SNEGSKA (reference sequence). This chain's CDR3 is CSAPTSSGELFF. The CDR3 DNA reads TGCAGTGCTCCGACTAGCTCCGGGGAGCTGTTTTTT.

This clonotype was seen only a few times. V usage is TRBV9 and J usage is TRBJ1-4, with D tentatively TRBD1 (5 bases). This CDR3 contains 16 residues. Germline CDR1 SGDLS, CDR2 YYNGEE. V lost 0 bases to trimming and J lost 2 bases, with 11 bases between them. The CDR3, as DNA: TGTGCCAGCAGCGTAGGAAAGGGACGGACTAATGAAAAACTGTTTTTT. Amino acids: CASSVGKGRTNEKLFF.

This chain joins TRBV7-2 and TRBJ2-7, with D uncertain. The CDR3 runs to 16 residues. Looked up from germline, CDR1 is SGHTA and CDR2 is FQGNSA. Trimming pared 2 bases from V and 1 base from J, leaving 15 bases between. CDR3 residues: CASSLSVGIPSYEQYF. The CDR3 coding sequence is TGTGCCAGCAGCTTAAGCGTCGGCATCCCATCCTACGAGCAGTACTTC.

This clonotype was counted at least ten times. The chain uses TRBV5-1 and TRBJ2-1; 7 nucleotides line up with TRBD1. With 0 bases clipped from V and 4 bases from J, the junction kept 10 bases outside the gene matches. Per germline, CDR1 SGHRS and CDR2 YFSETQ. The CDR3 is made up of 17 amino acids. The CDR3 nucleotides are TGCGCCAGCAGCTTGGCCCGGGACAGCTATGGGTACAATGAGCAGTTCTTC. Translation gives CASSLARDSYGYNEQFF.

This clonotype was detected ten times or more. The chain joins TRBV5-1 to TRBJ2-3; a weak D match, TRBD1 (6 bases). The CDR3 runs to 15 residues. V was pared by 1 base and J by 3 bases, with 12 bases between. From germline, CDR1 is SGHRS and CDR2 YFSETQ. In DNA, the CDR3 is TGCGCCAGCAGCTTGTCAGGGGAAAGGACAGATACGCAGTATTTT. Amino acids: CASSLSGERTDTQYF. Looking up the rest from reference TRBV5-1 and TRBJ2-3 gives the full variable domain: KAGVTQTPRYLIKTRGQQVTLSCSPISGHRSVSWYQQTPGQGLQFLFEYFSETQRNKGNFPGRFSGRQFSNSRSEMNVSTLELGDSALYLCASSLSGERTDTQYFGPGTRLTVL.

In this sample, this clonotype turned up a few times. The gene calls are TRBV18 and TRBJ2-5; the D gene could be TRBD1 or TRBD2 (5 bases each). Trimming removed 0 bases at V and 9 bases at J, with 14 bases between. This CDR3 has 14 amino acids. The germline CDR1 and CDR2 sequences are KGHSH and LQKENI. CDR3 region: CASSPPVGAMAQYF. The CDR3 DNA reads as TGTGCCAGCTCACCACCGGTCGGGGCCATGGCCCAGTACTTC.

This clonotype occurred many times. A junction boundary mismatches the germline segment, possibly from a read error. The chain combines TRBV12-3 or TRBV12-4 with TRBJ1-5; D gene ambiguous. The CDR3 runs to 14 residues. As DNA, the CDR3 is TGTGCCAGCAGTTTAACCGGGAGCAATCGGCCCCAGCATTTT. Amino acid sequence: CASSLTGSNRPQHF.

The CDR3 coding sequence is TGTGCCAGCAGTTACTACGGGACAGGGGGCGCCTATGGCTACACCTTC. As protein: CASSYYGTGGAYGYTF. The chain links TRBV6-2 or TRBV6-3 to TRBJ1-2, with 12 positions matching TRBD1. The CDR3 extends over 16 amino acids. CDR1 is MNHEY, CDR2 SVGEGT, per germline. Trimming removed 1 base from V and 4 bases from J; junction bases left unmatched: 4.

This clonotype was seen at least ten times. The chain couples TRBV20-1 to TRBJ1-4, with D possibly matching TRBD1 (6 bases). This CDR3 region has 14 residues. From germline, CDR1 is DFQATT and CDR2 SNEGSKA (reference sequence). Deletions cut 0 bases from V and 5 bases from J, with 10 bases between. The DNA of the CDR3 is TGCAGTGCTAGAGATAACAGGGACAATGAAAAACTGTTTTTT. It yields the protein CSARDNRDNEKLFF.

This clonotype was found many times. The V gene is TRBV12-3 or TRBV12-4, the J gene TRBJ2-7, with 14 bases aligning to TRBD2. V gave up 6 bases and J gave up 2 bases; unmatched junction bases: 3. The CDR3 runs to 15 residues. CDR3 nucleotide sequence: TGTGCCAGCAGCCCGGGACTAGCGGGGGCCTACGAGCAGTACTTC. The encoded protein is CASSPGLAGAYEQYF.

This clonotype was seen many times. The chain couples TRBV20-1 to TRBJ1-2, with TRBD1 matching 7 bases. The V gene's germline CDR1 is DFQATT and CDR2 SNEGSKA (reference sequence). The trim removed 5 bases at V and 7 bases at J, leaving 7 bases unmatched. This CDR3 contains 12 residues. CDR3 nucleotide sequence: TGCAGTGCTTATCAGGGGGTGGGTGGCTACACCTTC. It is translated as CSAYQGVGGYTF.

This clonotype was counted ten times or more. The chain has TRBV6-6 and TRBJ1-5, with D perhaps TRBD1 (5 bases). The germline V and J ends were trimmed by 6 bases and 15 bases, with 18 bases remaining between them. The germline V gene has CDR1 MNHNY and CDR2 SVGAGI (reference sequence). The CDR3 has 12 residues. The DNA of the CDR3 is TGTGCCAGCAGCCAATTAGGGGCCCTCGGGCATTTT. Translation gives CASSQLGALGHF.

This sequence joins TRBV6-6 and TRBJ1-3, with D unresolved. CDR1 and CDR2 (germline): MNHNY, SVGAGI (reference sequence). The CDR3 covers 12 residues. The V end was cut by 5 bases, the J end by 8 bases, with 10 bases between. CDR3 nucleotides: TGTGCCAGCAGTACCCCGGTGGACACCATATATTTT. Amino acids: CASSTPVDTIYF.